This is a list of T cell receptor beta chains from one sample in a study of chemoradiotherapy in HPV16-positive cancers. Libraries were prepared by immunoSEQ multiplex PCR; TCRdb keeps only in-frame clonotypes and omits some of them. Here the sample spans more than 8,000 clones, around 82% being singletons. Sampling was conducted from a patient who underwent chemoradiotherapy. Source of these receptors: a human donor with HPV-associated anogenital cancer. Each CDR3 is given with its conserved first and last residue. D genes are given only for firm matches. Expanded clones are given a class, and other clones once, few, many or no size at all.

J gene | V gene | clone size | D gene | CDR3 DNA | CDR3 protein
TRBJ1-5 | TRBV5-8 | NA | NA | TGTGCCAGCAGCCCCGGACAGACTTTCAATCAGCCCCAGCATTTT | CASSPGQTFNQPQHF
TRBJ1-5 | TRBV2 | NA | TRBD1 | TGTGCCAGCAGGATACCGGGACAGCCGTCGCATTTT | CASRIPGQPSHF
TRBJ2-7 | TRBV5-6 | NA | NA | TGTGCCAGCAGCTCGGGGTCCTACGAGCAGTACTTC | CASSSGSYEQYF
TRBJ1-5 | TRBV6-5 | few | NA | TGTGCCAGCAGTCCTGCCAGGGGTCAGCCCCAGCATTTT | CASSPARGQPQHF
TRBJ2-1 | TRBV7-3 | NA | TRBD2 | TGTGCCAGCGCCCAAGGACTAGCGGGGGGGGAGAATGAGCAGTTCTTC | CASAQGLAGGENEQFF
TRBJ2-7 | TRBV11-1 | NA | TRBD1 | TGTGCCAGCAGCTCAGGGACAGGGATTAATACCCTATCCCCCTACGAGCAGTACTTC | CASSSGTGINTLSPYEQYF
TRBJ1-3 | TRBV19 | once | NA | TGTGCCAGTACCCCCCGGGGTGGAAACACCATATATTTT | CASTPRGGNTIYF
TRBJ2-1 | TRBV7-8 | NA | NA | TGTGCCAGCAGCTCGATCTACGCCCATGAGCAGTTCTTC | CASSSIYAHEQFF
TRBJ2-7 | TRBV4-1 | few | NA | TGCGCCAGCAGCCATGGCCGCGGGACGGATAAATACGAGCAGTACTTC | CASSHGRGTDKYEQYF
TRBJ2-1 | TRBV18 | once | NA | TGTGCCAGCTCACCACCGTCCAGGCCGCACAATGAGCAGTTCTTC | CASSPPSRPHNEQFF
TRBJ2-7 | TRBV6-6 | NA | NA | TGTGCCAGCAGTTACAGGACGGATTACTACGAGCAGTACTTC | CASSYRTDYYEQYF
TRBJ2-7 | TRBV7-2 | NA | NA | TGTGCCAGCAGCTTAGACCGTACGGGGCAGTACTTC | CASSLDRTGQYF
TRBJ2-7 | TRBV6-5 | NA | TRBD1 | TGTGCCAGCAGTTACGGGACAGGGGTGAACGAGCAGTACTTC | CASSYGTGVNEQYF
TRBJ1-2 | TRBV12-5 | few | NA | TGTGCTAGTGGTTTGGGTAGGGGCTACACCTTC | CASGLGRGYTF
TRBJ1-2 | TRBV7-8 | NA | NA | TGTGCCAGCAGCCCAGAAGGGGGGCCGCACTATGGCTACACCTTC | CASSPEGGPHYGYTF